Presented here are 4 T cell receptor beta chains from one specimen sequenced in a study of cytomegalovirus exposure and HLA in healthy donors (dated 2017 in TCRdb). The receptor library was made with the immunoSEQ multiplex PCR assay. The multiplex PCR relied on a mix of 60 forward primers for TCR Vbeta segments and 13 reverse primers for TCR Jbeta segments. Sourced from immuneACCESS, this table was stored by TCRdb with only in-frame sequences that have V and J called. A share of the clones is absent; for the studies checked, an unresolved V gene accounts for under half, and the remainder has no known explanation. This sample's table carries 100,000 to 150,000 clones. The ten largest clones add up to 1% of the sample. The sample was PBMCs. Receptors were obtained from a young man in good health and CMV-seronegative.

The CDR3: CASSAGGLPDNEQFF. The CDR3 region has the DNA TGTGCCAGCAGTGCAGGGGGACTGCCGGACAATGAGCAGTTCTTC. The chain recombines TRBV6-1 with TRBJ2-1; D perhaps matches TRBD1 (7 bases). The CDR3 loop spans 15 amino acids. Between the trimmed V and J ends, which lost 4 bases and 5 bases, there was a span of 15 bases. Germline V gene data show CDR1 as MNHNS and CDR2 as SASEGT.

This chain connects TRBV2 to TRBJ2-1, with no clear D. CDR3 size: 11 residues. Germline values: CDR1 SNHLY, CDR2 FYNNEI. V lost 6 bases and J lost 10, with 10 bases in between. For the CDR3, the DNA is TGTGCCAGCAGGCGGTCCTGGGAGCAGTTCTTC. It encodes CASRRSWEQFF.

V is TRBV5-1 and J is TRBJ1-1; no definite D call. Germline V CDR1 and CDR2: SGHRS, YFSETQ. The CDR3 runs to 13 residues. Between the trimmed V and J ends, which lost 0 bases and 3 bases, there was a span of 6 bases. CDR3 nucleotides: TGCGCCAGCAGCTTGGAGCAAGACACTGAAGCTTTCTTT. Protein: CASSLEQDTEAFF.

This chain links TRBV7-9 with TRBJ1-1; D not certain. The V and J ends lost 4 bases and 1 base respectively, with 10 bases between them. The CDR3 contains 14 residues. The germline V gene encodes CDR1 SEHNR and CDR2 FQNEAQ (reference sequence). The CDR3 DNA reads TGTGCCAGCAGCTCGGACGGGAAGAACACTGAAGCTTTCTTT. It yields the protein CASSSDGKNTEAFF.